This passage covers 14 T cell receptor beta chains from one sample sequenced in a study of cytomegalovirus exposure and HLA in healthy donors. The PCR contained 60 Vbeta and 13 Jbeta primers. Sequenced by immunoSEQ multiplex PCR; TCRdb stores in-frame clones only, minus some. The data show roughly 110,000 clones, about 84% seen once. The sample taken for sequencing was PBMCs. These TCRs come from a man aged 25 to 45 in good health and CMV-seronegative.

The chain uses TRBV10-2 and TRBJ2-7, with D tentatively TRBD1 (6 bases). V was trimmed by 9 bases and J by 2 bases, leaving 17 bases between them. CDR3 size: 14 residues. Per germline, CDR1 WSHSY and CDR2 SAAADI. The CDR3 nucleotides are TGCGCCAGTAGGCCCCGGACAGAGACCTACGAGCAGTACTTC. Translation: CASRPRTETYEQYF.

The chain couples TRBV23-1 to TRBJ2-1; 9 bases match TRBD2. TRBV23-1 is reported as an ORF; its role is uncertain. The V segment lost 3 bases and the J segment 7 bases; nucleotides outside the gene matches: 1. This CDR3 region has 13 residues. In DNA form, the CDR3 reads TGCGCCAGCAGTCATAGCGGGAGTAATGAGCAGTTCTTC. Its translation: CASSHSGSNEQFF.

The J gene is TRBJ2-7, the V gene TRBV29-1; TRBD1 matches 10 bases. This CDR3 is 13 amino acids long. Trimming cost V 5 bases and J 2 bases; bases outside gene matches: 3. Per germline, CDR1 SQVTM and CDR2 ANQGSEA. CDR3 coding DNA: TGCAGCGTTTTGGGACAGGGGACCTACGAGCAGTACTTC. Translation: CSVLGQGTYEQYF.

The chain employs TRBV28 and TRBJ2-7, with 13 bases aligning to TRBD2. The CDR3 runs 15 residues. The V and J ends lost 4 bases and 2 bases, in that order; junction bases with no gene match: 2. Germline-derived CDR1 and CDR2 are MDHEN and SYDVKM. DNA of the CDR3: TGTGCCAGCAGTTCGGGACTAGCGGGGACCTACGAGCAGTACTTC. It specifies CASSSGLAGTYEQYF. Combining the CDR3 with reference TRBV28 and TRBJ2-7 gives the whole variable domain DVKVTQSSRYLVKRTGEKVFLECVQDMDHENMFWYRQDPGLGLRLIYFSYDVKMKEKGDIPEGYSVSREKKERFSLILESASTNQTSMYLCASSSGLAGTYEQYFGPGTRLTVT.

The gene calls are TRBV7-3 and TRBJ1-1; D may be TRBD1 (5 bases). V lost 4 bases, J lost 5 bases, and 8 bases lay in between. The CDR3 runs to 12 residues. Germline V gene lookup returns CDR1 SGHTA and CDR2 FQGTGA. The CDR3 reads CASSYGGTEAFF. The CDR3 nucleotides read TGTGCCAGCAGCTACGGGGGGACTGAAGCTTTCTTT.

The table lists this clone with a few counts. The chain is built from TRBV18 and TRBJ2-1; D call uncertain. The CDR3 is 13 residues long. The V end was cut by 2 bases, the J end by 4 bases, with 6 bases between. Germline V gene lookup returns CDR1 KGHSH and CDR2 LQKENI. CDR3 bases: TGTGCCAGCTCACCAAATCAGTACAATGAGCAGTTCTTC. Protein product: CASSPNQYNEQFF. Complete variable domain (other parts from reference TRBV18 and TRBJ2-1): NAGVMQNPRHLVRRRGQEARLRCSPMKGHSHVYWYRQLPEEGLKFMVYLQKENIIDESGMPKERFSAEFPKEGPSILRIQQVVRGDSAAYFCASSPNQYNEQFFGPGTRLTVL.

The chain combines TRBV14 with TRBJ2-3, with 12 bases fitting TRBD2. The CDR3 is 17 amino acids. The germline V gene encodes CDR1 SGHDN and CDR2 FVKESK. V lost 3 bases, J lost 3 bases, and 7 bases stayed unmatched. CDR3 sequence (DNA): TGTGCCAGCAGCCACGCCTTGACTAGCGGGGGAACAGATACGCAGTATTTT. It is translated as CASSHALTSGGTDTQYF.

This chain joins TRBV30 and TRBJ1-4; D is ambiguous. V lost 2 bases, J lost 4 bases, and 5 bases lay in between. The germline V gene has CDR1 GTSNPN and CDR2 SVGIG (reference sequence). The CDR3 totals 12 residues. CDR3 coding DNA: TGTGCCTGGAGTTCACTTAATGAAAAACTGTTTTTT. It is translated as CAWSSLNEKLFF. Complete variable domain (other parts from reference TRBV30 and TRBJ1-4): SQTIHQWPATLVQPVGSPLSLECTVEGTSNPNLYWYRQAAGRGLQLLFYSVGIGQISSEVPQNLSASRPQDRQFILSSKKLLLSDSGFYLCAWSSLNEKLFFGSGTQLSVL.

The CDR3 reads CAGQGPETQYF. As DNA, the CDR3 is TGTGCCGGACAGGGCCCAGAGACCCAGTACTTC. The chain uses TRBV30 and TRBJ2-5, with 8 bases lining up with TRBD1. This CDR3 is 11 amino acids long. The trim removed 8 bases at V and 4 bases at J, leaving 3 bases unmatched. Germline CDR1 reads GTSNPN; CDR2 reads SVGIG (reference sequence).

The rearrangement joins TRBV7-9 to TRBJ2-1, with 12 bases lining up with TRBD2. The CDR3 contains 15 residues. With 5 bases clipped from V and 3 bases from J, the junction kept 2 bases outside the gene matches. Per germline, CDR1 SEHNR and CDR2 FQNEAQ (reference sequence). The CDR3 sequence is CASSLLAGGYNEQFF. As DNA, the CDR3 is TGTGCCAGCAGCCTACTAGCGGGAGGCTACAATGAGCAGTTCTTC.

This clone was detected only once. The CDR3 DNA follows: TGTGCCAGCAGTATGACAGGGGACGGCAATCAGCCCCAGCATTTT. It yields the protein CASSMTGDGNQPQHF. The chain combines TRBV6-4 with TRBJ1-5, with TRBD1 matching 8 bases. The CDR3 totals 15 residues. After removal of 5 bases from V and 2 bases from J, the junction contained 5 bases not matched to a gene. Per the germline V gene, CDR1 is MRHNA and CDR2 is SNTAGT.

The sample holds a few counts of this clone. The J gene is TRBJ2-1, the V gene TRBV4-1; D perhaps matches TRBD2 (6 bases). V lost 4 bases and J lost 6, with 13 bases in between. This CDR3 is 14 amino acids long. Looked up from germline, CDR1 is MGHRA and CDR2 is YSYEKL. CDR3 in amino acids: CASSRPAGSNEQFF. In DNA, the CDR3 is TGCGCCAGCAGCCGCCCGGCGGGGAGCAATGAGCAGTTCTTC.

The chain employs TRBV30 and TRBJ2-4; tentatively, D is TRBD1 (6 bases). V gave up 0 bases and J gave up 3 bases, with 12 bases separating them. Germline CDR1 GTSNPN, CDR2 SVGIG (reference sequence). The CDR3 consists of 15 residues. CDR3 sequence: CAWSVTGTGKNIQYF. CDR3 DNA sequence: TGTGCCTGGAGTGTTACAGGGACGGGCAAAAACATTCAGTACTTC.

V and J are TRBV29-1 and TRBJ1-1; D uncertain. Trimming pared 7 bases from V and 4 bases from J, leaving 13 bases between. This CDR3 is 12 amino acids long. CDR1 and CDR2 (germline): SQVTM, ANQGSEA. In nucleotides, the CDR3 is TGCAGCGGATTAACGGGGAGCACTGAAGCTTTCTTT. Its protein product is CSGLTGSTEAFF. The complete variable domain, with remaining parts taken from reference TRBV29-1 and TRBJ1-1, reads SAVISQKPSRDICQRGTSLTIQCQVDSQVTMMFWYRQQPGQSLTLIATANQGSEATYESGFVIDKFPISRPNLTFSTLTVSNMSPEDSSIYLCSGLTGSTEAFFGQGTRLTVV.